A selection of T cell receptor beta chains follows, all from one sample in a study of T cell changes during pregnancy in multiple sclerosis. Sequencing was performed with immunoSEQ multiplex PCR; in TCRdb, only in-frame clones are kept and a portion is missing. This sample has some 100,000 clones, with 94% found just once. Sequencing used peripheral blood, obtained before pregnancy. These receptors were obtained from a female donor with multiple sclerosis, enrolled in a pregnancy study. Both conserved end residues are part of each CDR3. The D gene is left open where the match is weak. Size is stated for part of the rows, as once, few or many counts, or as a class when the clone is expanded.

cdr3_nt cdr3_aa v_call d_call clone_size j_call
TGTGCCAGCAGCAGAAGCGGGATCCCCTTCCAAGAGACCCAGTACTTC CASSRSGIPFQETQYF TRBV7-2 TRBD2 NA TRBJ2-5
TGTGCCAGTAGGTTAATTACAGGGGGCCCGGACTATGGCTACACCTTC CASRLITGGPDYGYTF TRBV19 TRBD1 NA TRBJ1-2
TGTGCCAGCAGTTATATGGGCAGGCCCTACGAGCAGTACTTC CASSYMGRPYEQYF TRBV6-5 NA NA TRBJ2-7
TGTGCCTGGAGTCAGTTTCGACAGGGGAGCACTGAAGCTTTCTTT CAWSQFRQGSTEAFF TRBV30 TRBD1 NA TRBJ1-1
TGTGCCAGCAGCGCGGGACATTCCATGAACACTGAAGCTTTCTTT CASSAGHSMNTEAFF TRBV9 NA once TRBJ1-1
TGTGCCAGCAGTCTTCCTAGCCGAGCCAAAAACATTCAGTACTTC CASSLPSRAKNIQYF TRBV21-1 NA once TRBJ2-4
TGTGCCAGCAGCTTCTGGACTAGCGGGCCCGGCTCCTACGAGCAGTACTTC CASSFWTSGPGSYEQYF TRBV7-9 TRBD2 NA TRBJ2-7
TGTGCCAGCAGTTTCGACAGTCAGACTGAAGCTTTCTTT CASSFDSQTEAFF TRBV28 NA NA TRBJ1-1
TGTGCCTGGGCGGGGCCCAATGAAAAACTGTTTTTT CAWAGPNEKLFF TRBV30 NA NA TRBJ1-4
TGCAGCGTACACTTTGCAGGGGGAGCTTTCTTT CSVHFAGGAFF TRBV29-1 TRBD1 few TRBJ1-1
TGTGCCACCTCTGGGGCTAGCGGGAGCACGCAGTATTTT CATSGASGSTQYF TRBV15 TRBD2 NA TRBJ2-3
TGTGCCAGCAGCTTGGGGCCTCCCTATAGCAATCAGCCCCAGCATTTT CASSLGPPYSNQPQHF TRBV7-9 NA NA TRBJ1-5
TGCGCCAGCAGTGACGGAGATATTCGCTACGAGCAGTACTTC CASSDGDIRYEQYF TRBV10-2 NA NA TRBJ2-7
TGTGCCAGCAGCCTCACCTCAGGGGGCGGCGTCTCCTACGAGCAGTACTTC CASSLTSGGGVSYEQYF TRBV4-2 TRBD1 NA TRBJ2-7
TGCAGCGTAGAAACAGGGTACGGTGAGCAGTTCTTC CSVETGYGEQFF TRBV29-1 NA NA TRBJ2-1
TGCGCCAGCAGCCAAGAGGCCAGGGGGAACTATGGCTACACCTTC CASSQEARGNYGYTF TRBV4-3 TRBD1 NA TRBJ1-2
TGTGCCAGCAGTTTAAACCTCGACACACAATGGGCGATGGATGGCTACACCTTC CASSLNLDTQWAMDGYTF TRBV28 NA NA TRBJ1-2
TGTGCCAGTAGTTGGGGGGCCGGGGAGCTGTTTTTT CASSWGAGELFF TRBV19 NA NA TRBJ2-2
TGTGCCAGCAGCCCTCGGCCCGGCGGGAGGAACACCGGGGAGCTGTTTTTT CASSPRPGGRNTGELFF TRBV11-2 TRBD2 NA TRBJ2-2
TGTGCCAGCAGCCGGACTAGCGGGATCTTAAGCTCCTACAATGAGCAGTTCTTC CASSRTSGILSSYNEQFF TRBV4-2 TRBD2 NA TRBJ2-1
TGTGCCAGCAGCCCGGAGCAGGGACTAGCGGGAGACGAGCAGTACTTC CASSPEQGLAGDEQYF TRBV11-2 TRBD2 NA TRBJ2-7
TGCGCCAGCAGCTTGAGCCGACAGGGGTACGATGAAAAACTGTTTTTT CASSLSRQGYDEKLFF TRBV5-1 TRBD1 NA TRBJ1-4
TGCAGTGCTAGCCATCCCGGCTACACCTTC CSASHPGYTF TRBV20-1 NA NA TRBJ1-2
TGCGCCAGCAGCTTGGTCGGGGCGGGGGGGGGAAATGAGCAGTTCTTC CASSLVGAGGGNEQFF TRBV5-1 TRBD2 NA TRBJ2-1
TGTGCCAGCAGTGCAGCCGGCGGGGTTGGGAATCAGCCCCAGCATTTT CASSAAGGVGNQPQHF TRBV25-1 NA NA TRBJ1-5
TGCGCCAGCAGCTTGGGGCAGGCGGGTTACAATGAGCAGTTCTTC CASSLGQAGYNEQFF TRBV5-1 NA NA TRBJ2-1
TGCGCCAGCAGCCAAGATAAGCGGACGGGATACTATGGCTACACCTTC CASSQDKRTGYYGYTF TRBV4-1 NA NA TRBJ1-2
TGTGCCAGCAGTTACTTACCGGGAAACACTGAAGCTTTCTTT CASSYLPGNTEAFF TRBV6-6 NA once TRBJ1-1
TGTGCCAGCAGCTTAGCGGAATGGAGTACAAGCGAGCAGTACTTC CASSLAEWSTSEQYF TRBV7-9 NA NA TRBJ2-7
TGCGCCAGCAGCCAATTGCCGGGACTTAACAATCAGCCCCAGCATTTT CASSQLPGLNNQPQHF TRBV4-1 NA once TRBJ1-5
TGCAGCGTTGCAGGAAGGGAGGGTACGGGCACCGGGGAGCTGTTTTTT CSVAGREGTGTGELFF TRBV29-1 TRBD2 many TRBJ2-2
TGCAGCGTTGATCTTAACACCGGGGAGCTGTTTTTT CSVDLNTGELFF TRBV29-1 NA NA TRBJ2-2
TGTGCCAGCAGTTTGTTCGGGGTAACTGACAAGGAGTACTTC CASSLFGVTDKEYF TRBV28 NA NA TRBJ2-4
TGTGCCAGCAGCCAAGTAGGAGAGTGGAGCAGTGGCAGGGGGCCGATTTATAGTGGCTACACCTTC CASSQVGEWSSGRGPIYSGYTF TRBV4-2 TRBD1 NA TRBJ1-2
TGTGCCAGCAGTAGGGGAAATACGCAGTATTTT CASSRGNTQYF TRBV25-1 NA NA TRBJ2-3
TGCGCCAGCATCCAAGACAGGGGAAGCGCCCAGTACTTC CASIQDRGSAQYF TRBV5-1 TRBD1 NA TRBJ2-5
TGTGCCACCAGCAGAGATTGGACTAGCGGGAGCACAGATACGCAGTATTTT CATSRDWTSGSTDTQYF TRBV15 TRBD2 NA TRBJ2-3
TGTGCCAGTAGTATGGACTTTAACTACGAGCAGTACTTC CASSMDFNYEQYF TRBV19 NA NA TRBJ2-7
TGTGCCACCACGGGGGGCTCGAACACTGAAGCTTTCTTT CATTGGSNTEAFF TRBV10-3 NA NA TRBJ1-1
TGTGCCAGCAGTCAAACTAGCGGTTCTTCCAATGAGCAGTTCTTC CASSQTSGSSNEQFF TRBV6-1 TRBD2 NA TRBJ2-1
TGCGCCAGCAGTGAAATTAGCGGGAGATCCACCGGGGAGCTGTTTTTT CASSEISGRSTGELFF TRBV10-1 TRBD2 NA TRBJ2-2